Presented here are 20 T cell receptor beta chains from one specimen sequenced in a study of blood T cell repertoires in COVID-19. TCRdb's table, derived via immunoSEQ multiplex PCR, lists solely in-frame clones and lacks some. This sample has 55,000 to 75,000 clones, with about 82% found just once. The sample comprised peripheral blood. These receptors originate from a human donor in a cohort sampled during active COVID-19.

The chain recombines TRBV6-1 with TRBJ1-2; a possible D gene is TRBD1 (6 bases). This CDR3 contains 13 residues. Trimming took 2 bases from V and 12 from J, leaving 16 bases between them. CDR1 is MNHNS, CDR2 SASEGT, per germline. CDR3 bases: TGTGCCAGCAGTGAATCGTGGCCGGGGGGCGACACCTTC. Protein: CASSESWPGGDTF.

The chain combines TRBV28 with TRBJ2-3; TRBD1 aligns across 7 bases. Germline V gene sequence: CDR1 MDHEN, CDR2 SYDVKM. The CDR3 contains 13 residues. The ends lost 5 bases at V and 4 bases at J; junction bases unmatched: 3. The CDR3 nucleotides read TGTGCCAGCAGTCTGGACAGGCCAGATACGCAGTATTTT. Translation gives CASSLDRPDTQYF.

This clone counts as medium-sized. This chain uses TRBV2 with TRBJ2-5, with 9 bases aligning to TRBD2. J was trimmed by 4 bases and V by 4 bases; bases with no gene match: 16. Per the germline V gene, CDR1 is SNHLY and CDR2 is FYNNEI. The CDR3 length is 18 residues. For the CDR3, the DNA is TGTGCCAGCAGTGGGACATCCCCTGGGCTAGCGGGAAGAGAGACCCAGTACTTC. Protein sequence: CASSGTSPGLAGRETQYF.

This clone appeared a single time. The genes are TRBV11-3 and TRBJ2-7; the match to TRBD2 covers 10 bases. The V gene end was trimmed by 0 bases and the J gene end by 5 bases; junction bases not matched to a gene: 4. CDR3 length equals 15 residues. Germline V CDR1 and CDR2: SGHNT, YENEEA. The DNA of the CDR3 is TGTGCCAGCAGCTTAGAAAGCGGGAGGGCCCACGAGCAGTACTTC. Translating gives CASSLESGRAHEQYF.

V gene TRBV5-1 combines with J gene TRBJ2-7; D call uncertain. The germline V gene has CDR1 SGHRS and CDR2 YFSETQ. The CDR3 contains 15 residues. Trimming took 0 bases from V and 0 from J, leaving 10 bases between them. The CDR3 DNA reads TGCGCCAGCAGCTTGGTATTAGTTGGCTCCTACGAGCAGTACTTC. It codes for CASSLVLVGSYEQYF.

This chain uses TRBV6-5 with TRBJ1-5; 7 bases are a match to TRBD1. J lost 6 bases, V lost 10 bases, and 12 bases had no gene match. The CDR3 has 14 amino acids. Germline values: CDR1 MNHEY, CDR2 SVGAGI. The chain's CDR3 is CAIGTAETGQPQHF. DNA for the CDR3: TGTGCCATCGGGACAGCTGAAACCGGTCAGCCCCAGCATTTT.

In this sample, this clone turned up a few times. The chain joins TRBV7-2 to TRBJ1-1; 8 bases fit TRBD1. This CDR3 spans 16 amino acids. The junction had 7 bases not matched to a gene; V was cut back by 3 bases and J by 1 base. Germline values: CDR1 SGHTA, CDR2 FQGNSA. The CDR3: CASSFRPGTGNTEAFF. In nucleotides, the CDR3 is TGTGCCAGCAGCTTTCGACCCGGGACAGGGAACACTGAAGCTTTCTTT.

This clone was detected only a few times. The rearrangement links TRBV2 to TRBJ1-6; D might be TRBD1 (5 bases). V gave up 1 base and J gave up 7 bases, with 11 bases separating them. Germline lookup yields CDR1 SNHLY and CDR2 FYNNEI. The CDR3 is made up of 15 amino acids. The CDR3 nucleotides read TGTGCCAGCAGTGAAGAGGGGAACGCGAATTCACCCCTCCACTTT. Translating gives CASSEEGNANSPLHF.

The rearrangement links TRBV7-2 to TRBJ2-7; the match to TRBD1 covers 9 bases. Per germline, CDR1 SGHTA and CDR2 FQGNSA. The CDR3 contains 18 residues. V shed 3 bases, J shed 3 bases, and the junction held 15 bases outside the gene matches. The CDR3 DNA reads TGTGCCAGCAGCTTCCGTGACGTGTACAGGGGGCCGTTCTACGAGCAGTACTTC. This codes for CASSFRDVYRGPFYEQYF.

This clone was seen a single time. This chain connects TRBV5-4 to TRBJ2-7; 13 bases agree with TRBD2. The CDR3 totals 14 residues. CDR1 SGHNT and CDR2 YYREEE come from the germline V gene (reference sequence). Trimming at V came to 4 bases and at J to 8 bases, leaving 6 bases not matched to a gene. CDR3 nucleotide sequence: TGTGCCAGCAGCCCGGGACTAGCGGGACCCCAGCAGTACTTC. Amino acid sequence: CASSPGLAGPQQYF.

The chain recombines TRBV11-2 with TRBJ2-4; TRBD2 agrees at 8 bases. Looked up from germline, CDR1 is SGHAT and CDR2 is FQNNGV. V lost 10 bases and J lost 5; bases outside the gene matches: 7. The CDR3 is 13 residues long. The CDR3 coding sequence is TGTGCCACAAATGCGGGGGGCCAAAACATTCAGTACTTC. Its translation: CATNAGGQNIQYF.

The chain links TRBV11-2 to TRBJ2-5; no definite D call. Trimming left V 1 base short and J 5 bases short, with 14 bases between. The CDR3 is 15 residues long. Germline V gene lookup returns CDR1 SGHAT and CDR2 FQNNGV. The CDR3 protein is CASSLGSGYGETQYF. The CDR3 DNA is TGTGCCAGCAGCTTAGGGTCCGGGTACGGGGAGACCCAGTACTTC. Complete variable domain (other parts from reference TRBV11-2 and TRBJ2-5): EAGVAQSPRYKIIEKRQSVAFWCNPISGHATLYWYQQILGQGPKLLIQFQNNGVVDDSQLPKDRFSAERLKGVDSTLKIQPAKLEDSAVYLCASSLGSGYGETQYFGPGTRLLVL.

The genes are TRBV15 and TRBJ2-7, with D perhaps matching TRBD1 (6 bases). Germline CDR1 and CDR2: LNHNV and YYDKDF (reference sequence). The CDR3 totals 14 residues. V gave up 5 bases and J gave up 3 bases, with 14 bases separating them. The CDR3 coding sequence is TGTGCCACCAGCGACACAGGGCTAATCTACGAGCAGTACTTC. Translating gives CATSDTGLIYEQYF. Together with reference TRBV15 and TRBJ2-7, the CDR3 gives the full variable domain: DAMVIQNPRYQVTQFGKPVTLSCSQTLNHNVMYWYQQKSSQAPKLLFHYYDKDFNNEADTPDNFQSRRPNTSFCFLDIRSPGLGDTAMYLCATSDTGLIYEQYFGPGTRLTVT.

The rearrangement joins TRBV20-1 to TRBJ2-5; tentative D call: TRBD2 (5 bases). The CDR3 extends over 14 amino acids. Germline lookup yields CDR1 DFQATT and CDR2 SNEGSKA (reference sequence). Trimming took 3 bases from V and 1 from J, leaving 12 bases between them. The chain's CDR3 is CSASGAEVQETQYF. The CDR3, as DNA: TGCAGTGCTAGTGGTGCGGAGGTCCAAGAGACCCAGTACTTC.

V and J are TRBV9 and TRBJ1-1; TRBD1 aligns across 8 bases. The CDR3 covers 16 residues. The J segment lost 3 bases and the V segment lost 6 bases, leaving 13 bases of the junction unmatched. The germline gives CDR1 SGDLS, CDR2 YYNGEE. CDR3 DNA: TGTGCCAGCACCCCACGGGACAGGAGTTGGGACACTGAAGCTTTCTTT. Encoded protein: CASTPRDRSWDTEAFF.

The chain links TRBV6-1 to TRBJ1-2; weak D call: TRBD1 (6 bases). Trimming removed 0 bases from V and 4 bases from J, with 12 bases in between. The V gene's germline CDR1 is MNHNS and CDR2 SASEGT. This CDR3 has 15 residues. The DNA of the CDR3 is TGTGCCAGCAGTGAAGCGCTAGGGGGTACCTATGGCTACACCTTC. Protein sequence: CASSEALGGTYGYTF.

In nucleotides, the CDR3 is TGTGCCAGCAGCTCCCCCGGCGGGCTAGCGGGAGCACCTTTAAAGTACTTC. Translation: CASSSPGGLAGAPLKYF. This sequence joins TRBV13 and TRBJ2-7, with 10 bases identical to TRBD2. CDR1 PRHDT and CDR2 FYEKMQ come from the germline V gene (reference sequence). The CDR3 totals 17 residues. V lost 4 bases, J lost 11 bases, and 20 bases stayed unmatched.

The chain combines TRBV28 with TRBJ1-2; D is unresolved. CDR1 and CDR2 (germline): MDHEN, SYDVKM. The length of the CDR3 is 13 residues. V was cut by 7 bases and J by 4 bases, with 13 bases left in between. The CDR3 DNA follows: TGTGCCAGCAACCCCGCGGGTATCTATGGCTACACCTTC. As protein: CASNPAGIYGYTF.

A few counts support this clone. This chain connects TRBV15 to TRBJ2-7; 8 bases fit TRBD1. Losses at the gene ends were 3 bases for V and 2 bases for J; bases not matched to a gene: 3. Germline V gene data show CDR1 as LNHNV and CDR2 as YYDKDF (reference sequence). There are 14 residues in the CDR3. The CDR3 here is CATSRTGDTYEQYF. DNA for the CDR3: TGTGCCACCAGCAGGACAGGGGACACCTACGAGCAGTACTTC.

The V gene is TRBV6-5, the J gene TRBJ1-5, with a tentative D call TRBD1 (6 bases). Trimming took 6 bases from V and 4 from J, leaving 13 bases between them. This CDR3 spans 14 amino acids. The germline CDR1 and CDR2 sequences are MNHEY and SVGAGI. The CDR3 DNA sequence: TGTGCCAGCAGCCCCGGGGGGCAAAATCAGCCCCAGCATTTT. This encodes CASSPGGQNQPQHF.